Presented here are 11 T cell receptor beta chains from one specimen sequenced in a study of blood T cell repertoires in COVID-19. Profiling relied on immunoSEQ multiplex PCR, and the TCRdb table lists in-frame clones only, not all of them. The sample consists of 300,000 to 450,000 clones, approximately 86% of them appearing once. Sequenced: peripheral blood. The source is a human donor in a cohort sampled during active COVID-19.

The J gene is TRBJ2-1, the V gene TRBV6-4, with no clear D. Germline-derived CDR1 and CDR2 are MRHNA and SNTAGT. The V end was cut by 0 bases, the J end by 7 bases, with 7 bases between. There are 13 residues in the CDR3. The CDR3 sequence is CASSDSAENEQFF. In DNA, the CDR3 is TGTGCCAGCAGTGACTCCGCGGAGAATGAGCAGTTCTTC.

The DNA of the CDR3 is TGTGCCAGCAGCAGAGCGGGGCAAGAGACCCAGTACTTC. Its protein product is CASSRAGQETQYF. This chain connects TRBV7-7 to TRBJ2-5, with TRBD2 identical over 7 bases. The trim removed 5 bases at V and 2 bases at J, leaving 2 bases unmatched. The CDR3 runs to 13 residues. Germline values: CDR1 SSHAT, CDR2 FNYEAQ (reference sequence).

This chain uses TRBV6-5 with TRBJ1-2, with 7 bases aligning to TRBD1. The junction had 7 bases not matched to a gene; V was cut back by 6 bases and J by 0 bases. This CDR3 region has 15 residues. In germline, CDR1 is MNHEY, CDR2 SVGAGI. The CDR3: CASRDGTEANYGYTF. In DNA form, the CDR3 reads TGTGCCAGCAGGGATGGGACAGAAGCTAACTATGGCTACACCTTC.

V gene TRBV5-4 combines with J gene TRBJ1-1; D gene unclear. Germline lookup yields CDR1 SGHNT and CDR2 YYREEE (reference sequence). V lost 0 bases to trimming and J lost 1 base, with 13 bases between them. This CDR3 region has 16 residues. The CDR3 DNA reads as TGTGCCAGCAGCTTGGTCCCTATCCCAACGAACACTGAAGCTTTCTTT. Amino acid sequence: CASSLVPIPTNTEAFF.

V usage is TRBV28 and J usage is TRBJ1-3; D is unclear. The length of the CDR3 is 20 residues. The germline CDR1 and CDR2 sequences are MDHEN and SYDVKM. V lost 0 bases and J lost 5, with 26 bases in between. The CDR3 sequence is CASSLWYSPTASDLRNTIYF. As DNA, the CDR3 is TGTGCCAGCAGTTTATGGTACAGCCCTACGGCCAGTGATCTAAGAAACACCATATATTTT.

The chain employs TRBV4-1 and TRBJ1-1; 9 bases line up with TRBD1. The CDR3 runs 13 residues. After removal of 8 bases from V and 7 bases from J, the junction contained 8 bases not matched to a gene. Germline CDR1 and CDR2: MGHRA and YSYEKL. CDR3 nucleotide sequence: TGCGCCAGCGGGCCTGGGACAGGGATTGAAGCTTTCTTT. Protein product: CASGPGTGIEAFF.

This clone was counted once. The gene calls are TRBV28 and TRBJ2-7; D uncertain. Trimming took off 3 bases at V and 3 bases at J, with 15 bases between the two ends. This CDR3 contains 15 residues. Germline V gene lookup returns CDR1 MDHEN and CDR2 SYDVKM. The CDR3 loop reads CASSFESWAVYEQYF. The CDR3 DNA reads TGTGCCAGCAGTTTTGAGAGTTGGGCAGTCTACGAGCAGTACTTC.

The chain joins TRBV19 to TRBJ1-3; D ambiguous. Trimming shortened V by 8 bases and J by 2 bases, and 10 bases separated the two germline ends. Looked up from germline, CDR1 is LNHDA and CDR2 is SQIVND (reference sequence). This CDR3 spans 13 amino acids. The CDR3 DNA sequence: TGTGCCAGTGGTCCCGGGGCTGGAAACACCATATATTTT. Protein product: CASGPGAGNTIYF. Combining the CDR3 with reference TRBV19 and TRBJ1-3 gives the whole variable domain DGGITQSPKYLFRKEGQNVTLSCEQNLNHDAMYWYRQDPGQGLRLIYYSQIVNDFQKGDIAEGYSVSREKKESFPLTVTSAQKNPTAFYLCASGPGAGNTIYFGEGSWLTVV.

Only one count was recorded for this clone. The chain uses TRBV5-4 and TRBJ1-4; D call uncertain. CDR3 length: 13 amino acids. Between the trimmed V and J ends, which lost 1 base and 6 bases, there was a span of 7 bases. Germline-derived CDR1 and CDR2 are SGHNT and YYREEE (reference sequence). The DNA for the CDR3 is TGTGCCAGCAGCTTGCGTACGGATGAAAAACTGTTTTTT. Translated: CASSLRTDEKLFF.

This clone was seen more than once but under ten times. The chain has TRBV6-5 and TRBJ1-1; D is unclear. The germline V gene encodes CDR1 MNHEY and CDR2 SVGAGI. Between the trimmed V and J ends, which lost 6 bases and 4 bases, there was a span of 18 bases. The CDR3 extends over 15 amino acids. The CDR3 is CASRPRGARGTEAFF. The CDR3 DNA sequence: TGTGCCAGCAGACCCCGGGGAGCACGGGGCACTGAAGCTTTCTTT.

The gene calls are TRBV7-2 and TRBJ1-2; D is perhaps TRBD1 (5 bases). The V end was cut by 5 bases, the J end by 0 bases, with 13 bases between. The CDR3 sequence is 15 residues long. Germline V gene data show CDR1 as SGHTA and CDR2 as FQGNSA. CDR3 sequence reads: CASSLSPGANYGYTF. CDR3 in DNA: TGTGCCAGCAGCCTATCCCCGGGGGCTAACTATGGCTACACCTTC.